This TCR beta chain was sequenced for a study of blood T cell repertoires in COVID-19. At the level of the study: Italy, Spain and the United States were the sources of the convalescent and acute COVID-19 samples.

In the original workflow: Cell counts per sample came from amplifying reference gene primers. Assay used: immunoSEQ multiplex PCR; TCRdb lists only in-frame clones, some missing. V and J calls and clone size are given by that table; D and trimming were obtained from the DNA. The sample lists fewer than 100,000 clones, 70% to 85% occurring once. This CDR3 is built from 14 residues. V lost 5 bases and J lost 9; bases outside the gene matches: 9. Germline-derived CDR1 and CDR2 are SEHNR and FQNEAQ (reference sequence). The source material was peripheral blood. The chain combines TRBV7-9 with TRBJ1-5; 8 bases fit TRBD1. The sequence derives from a woman between 50 and 59 years old with acute or convalescent COVID-19. CDR3 amino acids: CASSLGTGLLPQHF. CDR3 in DNA: TGTGCCAGCAGCCTCGGGACAGGTCTTTTGCCCCAGCATTTT.